The 3 T cell receptor beta chains below come from one sample, sequenced in a study of monozygotic twins with inflammatory bowel disease. TCRdb reprocessed the 5' RACE reads, with one entry per CDR3 protein and no DNA. This repertoire includes under 150,000 distinct CDR3 sequences. Sequences were obtained from blood. The receptors were gathered from a human donor with ulcerative colitis or Crohn's disease, or a healthy co-twin of an affected twin (not recorded which).

The chain combines TRBV20-1 with TRBJ2-2. The CDR3 runs to 14 residues. CDR1 and CDR2 (germline): DFQATT, SNEGSKA (reference sequence). The chain's CDR3 is CSANWQANTGELFF.

The chain combines TRBV5-1 with TRBJ2-3; lacking DNA, the TRBD1 call made by TCRdb goes unchecked. In germline, CDR1 is SGHRS, CDR2 YFSETQ. The CDR3 is 14 residues long. This chain's CDR3 is CASSFGGYTDTQYF.

The chain couples TRBV7-2 to TRBJ2-3; TCRdb's assignment of TRBD1 cannot be checked, as there is no DNA. Germline V gene data show CDR1 as SGHTA and CDR2 as FQGNSA. This CDR3 contains 13 residues. The CDR3 region is CASSRTGQDTQYF. Supplemented by reference TRBV7-2 and TRBJ2-3, the full variable domain reads GAGVSQSPSNKVTEKGKDVELRCDPISGHTALYWYRQSLGQGLEFLIYFQGNSAPDKSGLPSDRFSAERTGGSVSTLTIQRTQQEDSAVYLCASSRTGQDTQYFGPGTRLTVL.